The 24 T cell receptor beta chains presented below share a single source sample, sequenced in a study of PD-1 blockade in classical Hodgkin lymphoma. All patients experienced relapse after autologous stem cell transplantation, and brentuximab vedotin exposure was variable. Data came from immunoSEQ multiplex PCR; TCRdb stores just in-frame clones and leaves some out. The sample has 15,000 to 20,000 clones, about 81% seen once. The sequences come from peripheral blood mononuclear cells (PBMCs), collected before the second cycle of nivolumab. These receptors were collected from a human donor with classical Hodgkin lymphoma.

CDR3 coding DNA: TGTGCCAGCAGCTTCACGGACAGGGGAAACGAGCAGTACTTC. It translates to CASSFTDRGNEQYF. The chain uses TRBV5-6 and TRBJ2-7, with 9 positions matching TRBD1. Trimming took 2 bases from V and 5 from J; bases not matched to a gene: 5. CDR3 length equals 14 residues. CDR1 and CDR2 (germline): SGHDT, YYEEEE.

The chain couples TRBV9 to TRBJ2-1, with D perhaps given as TRBD1 or TRBD2 (5 bases each). CDR1 is SGDLS and CDR2 is YYNGEE in the germline V gene. The V and J ends lost 4 bases and 7 bases respectively, with 18 bases between them. The CDR3 length is 15 residues. The CDR3, as DNA: TGTGCCAGCAGCTTGTGGGACCCCCCTGTTAATGAGCAGTTCTTC. It codes for CASSLWDPPVNEQFF.

This clone was counted once. The chain joins TRBV5-1 to TRBJ1-4; D gene uncertain. Between the trimmed V and J ends, which lost 3 bases and 8 bases, there was a span of 17 bases. The CDR3 contains 15 residues. Germline CDR1 SGHRS, CDR2 YFSETQ. CDR3 loop: CASSYRPALGEKLFF. Here the CDR3 DNA reads TGCGCCAGCAGCTATCGGCCGGCACTCGGGGAAAAACTGTTTTTT.

This chain uses TRBV6-5 with TRBJ1-5; D is undetermined. Germline CDR1 and CDR2: MNHEY and SVGAGI. The CDR3 consists of 13 residues. V lost 5 bases to trimming and J lost 3 bases, with 8 bases between them. The CDR3 DNA reads TGTGCCAGCAGTGGGCAGCACAATCAGCCCCAGCATTTT. Encoded protein: CASSGQHNQPQHF.

The J gene is TRBJ1-6, the V gene TRBV7-9; no clear D. Germline V gene sequence: CDR1 SEHNR, CDR2 FQNEAQ (reference sequence). This CDR3 is built from 13 residues. Trimming took 5 bases from V and 7 from J, leaving 9 bases between them. DNA of the CDR3: TGTGCCAGCAGCCGCCGCGAGAATTCACCCCTCCACTTT. This gives the protein CASSRRENSPLHF.

The V gene is TRBV5-1, the J gene TRBJ2-7; D is uncertain. V was clipped by 0 bases and J by 0 bases, with 10 bases between them. Germline values: CDR1 SGHRS, CDR2 YFSETQ. The CDR3 extends over 15 amino acids. Written as DNA, the CDR3 is TGCGCCAGCAGCTTGGTTCGTGGCGGCTCCTACGAGCAGTACTTC. Translated, it gives CASSLVRGGSYEQYF.

This clone was seen only once. V gene TRBV6-5 combines with J gene TRBJ1-1; a possible D gene is TRBD1 (5 bases). This CDR3 spans 16 amino acids. V gave up 2 bases and J gave up 1 base, with 14 bases separating them. CDR1 is MNHEY and CDR2 is SVGAGI in the germline V gene. CDR3 region: CASSYGQTVRNTEAFF. The CDR3 DNA reads TGTGCCAGCAGTTACGGGCAGACAGTTCGGAACACTGAAGCTTTCTTT.

The V gene is TRBV9, the J gene TRBJ2-7, with D possibly matching TRBD2 (5 bases). CDR1 is SGDLS, CDR2 YYNGEE, per germline. The length of the CDR3 is 15 residues. Deletions cut 1 base from V and 1 base from J, with 12 bases between. The CDR3 is CASSVKSEGSYEQYF. The CDR3 region has the DNA TGTGCCAGCAGCGTAAAGTCCGAGGGTTCCTACGAGCAGTACTTC.

This chain uses TRBV20-1 with TRBJ1-5; the D is unclear. CDR3 length: 11 amino acids. Trimming pared 3 bases from V and 11 bases from J, leaving 11 bases between. CDR1 and CDR2 (germline): DFQATT, SNEGSKA (reference sequence). CDR3 coding DNA: TGCAGTGCTAGGGCCGAGAGGGCCCAGCATTTT. This encodes CSARAERAQHF.

The chain has TRBV2 and TRBJ2-4, with D maybe TRBD1 (6 bases). There are 13 residues in the CDR3. Germline lookup yields CDR1 SNHLY and CDR2 FYNNEI. Trimming took off 8 bases at V and 0 bases at J, with 8 bases between the two ends. In nucleotides, the CDR3 is TGTGCCAGCCAAGGGGGAGCCAAAAACATTCAGTACTTC. Translated: CASQGGAKNIQYF.

The chain uses TRBV7-8 and TRBJ1-2, with D unresolved. V was clipped by 4 bases and J by 10 bases, with 16 bases between them. Per the germline V gene, CDR1 is SGHVS and CDR2 is FQNEAQ. The CDR3 is 13 amino acids. CDR3 protein: CASSSTTVQDYTF. CDR3 nucleotide sequence: TGTGCCAGCAGCTCTACGACGGTTCAGGACTACACCTTC.

This clone appeared once. The rearrangement links TRBV27 to TRBJ1-5; D call uncertain. V lost 8 bases, J lost 4 bases, and 9 bases lay in between. Germline loops: CDR1 MNHEY, CDR2 SMNVEV (reference sequence). The CDR3 runs to 12 residues. The chain's CDR3 is CASGQFNQPQHF. CDR3 bases: TGTGCCAGCGGGCAGTTTAATCAGCCCCAGCATTTT.

This clone was counted between two and nine times. CDR3 nucleotide sequence: TGTGCCAGCAGACGAACCCCCGGGACAGGGTCCTACGAGCAGTACTTC. Translating it yields CASRRTPGTGSYEQYF. V gene TRBV5-5 combines with J gene TRBJ2-7; 9 bases match TRBD1. There are 16 residues in the CDR3. J lost 1 base, V lost 5 bases, and 10 bases had no gene match. Germline V gene lookup returns CDR1 SGHKS and CDR2 YYEKEE (reference sequence). The variable domain in full, with the rest retrieved from reference TRBV5-5 and TRBJ2-7, is DAGVTQSPTHLIKTRGQQVTLRCSPISGHKSVSWYQQVLGQGPQFIFQYYEKEERGRGNFPDRFSARQFPNYSSELNVNALLLGDSALYLCASRRTPGTGSYEQYFGPGTRLTVT.

The chain is built from TRBV18 and TRBJ2-3; D is possibly TRBD2 (5 bases). The V end lost 0 bases, the J end lost 4 bases, and 17 bases lay between the germline ends. The CDR3 runs 17 residues. Germline V gene data show CDR1 as KGHSH and CDR2 as LQKENI. CDR3 amino acids: CASSPPRGSEQADTQYF. The DNA of the CDR3 is TGTGCCAGCTCACCACCACGGGGAAGCGAGCAAGCAGATACGCAGTATTTT.

The V call is TRBV6-5, the J call TRBJ2-5; no definite D call. CDR3 length equals 14 residues. Germline V gene sequence: CDR1 MNHEY, CDR2 SVGAGI. V shed 2 bases and J shed 0 bases, with 7 bases lying between them. CDR3 sequence reads: CASSYQTNQETQYF. DNA for the CDR3: TGTGCCAGCAGTTACCAGACAAACCAAGAGACCCAGTACTTC.

This clone was recorded only once. This rearrangement joins TRBV6-1 to TRBJ2-6, with a possible D match to TRBD2 (5 bases). Germline lookup yields CDR1 MNHNS and CDR2 SASEGT. The CDR3 has 17 residues. The V end was cut by 3 bases, the J end by 0 bases, with 12 bases between. CDR3 sequence (DNA): TGTGCCAGCAGTGATGACTCGCGGGCCTCTGGGGCCAACGTCCTGACTTTC. Its translation is CASSDDSRASGANVLTF.

This clone was picked up a small number of times. V gene TRBV29-1 combines with J gene TRBJ2-5, with 7 bases aligning to TRBD2. V trimming: 5 bases; J trimming: 4 bases; junction bases outside the gene matches: 7. The germline CDR1 and CDR2 sequences are SQVTM and ANQGSEA. The CDR3 is 13 amino acids. CDR3 in amino acids: CSVLGGRGETQYF. DNA for the CDR3: TGCAGCGTTCTTGGAGGGAGGGGAGAGACCCAGTACTTC. Variable domain in full (rest from reference TRBV29-1 and TRBJ2-5): SAVISQKPSRDICQRGTSLTIQCQVDSQVTMMFWYRQQPGQSLTLIATANQGSEATYESGFVIDKFPISRPNLTFSTLTVSNMSPEDSSIYLCSVLGGRGETQYFGPGTRLLVL.

The CDR3 spells CASYSIGGRRTEAFF. DNA of the CDR3: TGTGCCAGCTATAGTATCGGGGGGCGGAGGACTGAAGCTTTCTTT. The chain recombines TRBV28 with TRBJ1-1; TRBD1 might be the D (6 bases). Germline V lookup: CDR1 MDHEN, CDR2 SYDVKM. V lost 8 bases and J 5 bases, leaving 21 bases between the germline ends. The length of the CDR3 is 15 residues.

The CDR3 DNA follows: TGTGCCAGCAGCTTTTCGGCGACAGGACTACTTGAGCAGTACTTC. Residues: CASSFSATGLLEQYF. J is TRBJ2-7 and V is TRBV11-2, with D perhaps matching TRBD1 or TRBD2 (6 bases each). Germline assignment: CDR1 SGHAT and CDR2 FQNNGV. This CDR3 has 15 residues. The V end lost 3 bases, the J end lost 7 bases, and 19 bases lay between the germline ends.

This sequence joins TRBV6-1 and TRBJ1-3; 7 nucleotides align to TRBD1. Looked up from germline, CDR1 is MNHNS and CDR2 is SASEGT. This CDR3 is 15 amino acids long. Germline trimming cut 6 bases from V and 8 bases from J; bases unmatched to any gene: 13. Here the CDR3 DNA reads TGTGCCAGCAGGGAACGACAGGGACCGCGGGACACCATATATTTT. Translating it yields CASRERQGPRDTIYF.

The chain is built from TRBV5-6 and TRBJ1-2, with 8 bases aligning to TRBD1. The CDR3 is 15 residues long. J was trimmed by 4 bases and V by 3 bases; bases with no gene match: 8. Per germline, CDR1 SGHDT and CDR2 YYEEEE. The CDR3 nucleotides are TGTGCCAGCAGCTATACAGGGGGATCTCGCTATGGCTACACCTTC. This encodes CASSYTGGSRYGYTF.

This CDR3 reads CASSLLSTDTQYF. CDR3 nucleotide sequence: TGTGCCAGCAGCTTGCTCAGCACAGATACGCAGTATTTT. The rearrangement joins TRBV5-6 to TRBJ2-3; D gene unclear. Germline assignment: CDR1 SGHDT and CDR2 YYEEEE. This CDR3 spans 13 amino acids. Trimming left V 1 base short and J 0 bases short, with 3 bases between. The full variable domain, in which reference TRBV5-6 and TRBJ2-3 provide the parts outside the CDR3, is DAGVTQSPTHLIKTRGQQVTLRCSPKSGHDTVSWYQQALGQGPQFIFQYYEEEERQRGNFPDRFSGHQFPNYSSELNVNALLLGDSALYLCASSLLSTDTQYFGPGTRLTVL.

The CDR3 region is CASGFVVGPYIPVAKNIQYF. The CDR3, as DNA: TGTGCTAGTGGTTTTGTGGTTGGTCCTTATATTCCCGTAGCCAAAAACATTCAGTACTTC. This chain uses TRBV12-5 with TRBJ2-4, with D unresolved. Trimming pared 3 bases from V and 0 bases from J, leaving 24 bases between. Per the germline V gene, CDR1 is LGHNT and CDR2 is FRNRAP. CDR3 length: 20 amino acids.

This chain connects TRBV4-1 to TRBJ2-7; the D gene is possibly TRBD1 (6 bases). The CDR3 is 15 amino acids. Germline-derived CDR1 and CDR2 are MGHRA and YSYEKL. Trimming removed 4 bases at V and 3 bases at J, with 16 bases between. CDR3 loop: CASSPRFGDIYEQYF. DNA for the CDR3: TGCGCCAGCAGCCCCCGTTTCGGGGACATCTACGAGCAGTACTTC.